The T cell receptor (beta chain) under discussion was sequenced for a study of T cells in Graves' hyperthyroidism and ophthalmopathy. The study's findings and limits: Progression to ophthalmopathy was predicted a median of approximately seven months early. Ophthalmopathy stood apart from stable hyperthyroidism in a 13 V-J model.

Concerning this clonotype itself: What it binds is unknown.

Fresh peripheral blood, under 13 ml, was the source of the PBMCs. Amplification targeted TCR beta CDR3 regions from RNA transcripts. TCR CDR3 regions were first amplified by RT-PCR with HTBI primers. From the multiplex PCR reads, TCRdb called clonotypes with MiXCR, one entry per CDR3 protein. The sample holds a few hundred thousand distinct CDR3 sequences, less than 20% seen once. V lost 4 bases and J 8 bases, leaving 9 bases between the germline ends. CDR3 length equals 12 residues. CDR1 MNHNS and CDR2 SASEGT come from the germline V gene. Sequencing was performed on blood. The chain employs TRBV6-1 and TRBJ2-1; D call uncertain. This TCR derives from a woman aged 50 to 60 with Graves' hyperthyroidism. The CDR3 DNA reads as TGTGCCAGCAGTGGGGCAGACCATGAGCAGTTCTTC. Protein: CASSGADHEQFF.